This TCR beta chain was observed in a study of blood T cell repertoires in COVID-19. Study-wide background: Sites across the United States, Italy and Spain contributed samples from acute and convalescent COVID-19. The cDNA or gDNA used as material had been derived from T cells, B-cell-depleted T cells, or PBMCs.

The CDR3 contains 14 residues. With V trimmed by 9 bases and J by 4 bases, 8 bases remained unmatched. Germline values: CDR1 LNHDA, CDR2 SQIVND (reference sequence). As originally analysed: Researchers report that nucleated cell counts were estimated from reference gene primer amplification. Assay: immunoSEQ multiplex PCR; the TCRdb copy retains only in-frame clones and omits some. From that table come the V and J calls and clone size; the DNA was used to work out D and trimming. The sample holds approximately 220,000 clones, 85% seen once. This receptor was obtained from a man in his fifties or sixties who had recovered from COVID-19. Sequencing was done on a sample of peripheral blood. This chain joins TRBV19 and TRBJ1-5; TRBD1 matches at 8 bases. CDR3 region: CASTQGAGNQPQHF. The CDR3 coding sequence is TGTGCCAGCACGCAGGGGGCTGGAAATCAGCCCCAGCATTTT.